This T cell receptor (beta chain) was sequenced for a study of cytomegalovirus exposure and HLA in healthy donors. Study observations and caveats: There were about 160 TCR beta chains listed as cytomegalovirus-associated.

This CDR3 is 14 amino acids long. J was trimmed by 1 base and V by 8 bases; bases with no gene match: 5. Germline CDR1 is MNHNS and CDR2 is SASEGT. Details on this clone: Its specificity is unknown.

Here immunoSEQ multiplex PCR was the method, and the copy in TCRdb shows in-frame clones only, minus some. The sample lists approximately 200,000 clones; around 88% were seen once. Input material: PBMCs. This chain joins TRBV6-1 and TRBJ1-1; 9 bases match TRBD1. This clonotype was obtained from a young woman in good health and CMV-seronegative. For the CDR3, the DNA is TGTGCCAGCGGGACAGGGTTGGGGAACACTGAAGCTTTCTTT. It encodes CASGTGLGNTEAFF.